This entry concerns a single TCR beta chain. Germline CDR1 reads LNHDA; CDR2 reads SQIVND (reference sequence). After removal of 5 bases from V and 0 bases from J, the junction contained 10 bases not matched to a gene. CDR3 size: 17 residues. Generated by immunoSEQ multiplex PCR, the TCRdb table keeps only in-frame clones and is missing some. The repertoire holds around 300,000 clones, roughly nine tenths seen once, with about 2% in the top ten. Participant age was about 18 to 95 years, and participants resided in about two dozen US areas. This entry is derived from a study of blood T cell repertoires in COVID-19. Turning to the study itself: T cells, B-cell-depleted T cells, or PBMCs provided the cDNA or gDNA that served as material.

The material sequenced was PBMCs or T cells enriched from blood (not recorded which). This clonotype originated in a woman aged 55-75 years who had recovered from COVID-19. The rearrangement joins TRBV19 to TRBJ1-3, with TRBD1 matching over 7 bases. The CDR3 here is CASSPYRGQHSGNTIYF. The CDR3 bases are TGTGCCAGTAGTCCTTACAGGGGCCAACACTCTGGAAACACCATATATTTT.